The sample holds a few counts of the clone carrying this TCR beta chain. Its matching antigen is unknown. These data belong to a study of regulatory T cells in long-lasting Graves disease. General study findings and limits: New patients shared 800 to 1,000 public clonotypes, and persistent patients shared more, with about 2,700.

The ends were cut back, 3 bases at V and 2 bases at J, with 11 bases in the middle. The CDR3 covers 15 residues. Germline CDR1 reads LNHDA; CDR2 reads SQIVND (reference sequence). According to the study, TCR beta libraries were built with iRepertoire HTBI primers and CDR3-region Arm-PCR. TCRdb processed the multiplex PCR reads anew with MiXCR; each CDR3 protein has one entry. The sample consists of 600,000 to 650,000 distinct CDR3 sequences, 16% of them appearing once. Time point denoted: newly diagnosed GD, antithyroid drugs for less than 3 months. Scientists built the TCR library using RNA that was extracted from PBMCs. The sample was also reused in another study, on T cells in Graves' hyperthyroidism and ophthalmopathy.

The sample was peripheral blood mononuclear cells (PBMCs), taken at new diagnosis, from a patient treated with antithyroid drugs. The rearrangement links TRBV19 to TRBJ2-1; maybe TRBD1 (5 bases). The sequence came from a woman in her 30s with Graves disease. The DNA of the CDR3 is TGTGCCAGTAGTATTCTTCAGGGAACCTACAATGAGCAGTTCTTC. This translates into CASSILQGTYNEQFF.